These 18 T cell receptor beta chains share one sample of origin, sequenced in a study of blood T cell repertoires in COVID-19. This table comes from immunoSEQ multiplex PCR, and its TCRdb copy is limited to in-frame clones, with some not included. Among just over 95,000 clones listed, approximately 80% were seen once. The material sequenced was peripheral blood. Receptors were obtained from a man in his sixties with acute or convalescent COVID-19.

The chain carries TRBV5-6 and TRBJ1-2; possibly TRBD1 for D (5 bases). Germline V gene lookup returns CDR1 SGHDT and CDR2 YYEEEE. This CDR3 region has 16 residues. V lost 0 bases to trimming and J lost 1 base, with 13 bases between them. The CDR3 reads CASSLGGTAINYGYTF. In DNA form, the CDR3 reads TGTGCCAGCAGCTTGGGGGGCACAGCCATTAACTATGGCTACACCTTC.

The chain couples TRBV6-5 to TRBJ2-3, with D possibly being TRBD2 (5 bases). This CDR3 spans 13 amino acids. From germline, CDR1 is MNHEY and CDR2 SVGAGI. V lost 7 bases, J lost 6 bases, and 14 bases lay in between. In DNA, the CDR3 is TGTGCCAGCACCCAAGGAGGTCCGGATACGCAGTATTTT. Translating it yields CASTQGGPDTQYF.

The V gene is TRBV12-3 or TRBV12-4, the J gene TRBJ1-1; D uncertain. With 6 bases removed from V and 1 base from J, the gap between germline ends came to 9 bases. There are 13 residues in the CDR3. This CDR3 reads CASSLHGNTEAFF. CDR3 DNA sequence: TGTGCCAGCAGCCTCCACGGGAACACTGAAGCTTTCTTT.

In this sample, this clone turned up once. The gene calls are TRBV19 and TRBJ2-5, with D tentatively TRBD2 (6 bases). The CDR3 length is 16 residues. Trimming removed 5 bases from V and 5 bases from J, with 21 bases in between. Germline V gives CDR1 LNHDA, CDR2 SQIVND (reference sequence). CDR3 loop: CASSSQGDFLGETQYF. In DNA, the CDR3 is TGTGCCAGTAGTTCCCAAGGGGACTTCCTCGGGGAGACCCAGTACTTC.

This chain links TRBV6-5 with TRBJ1-6, with D tentatively TRBD1 (5 bases). The CDR3 is 14 amino acids. V shed 6 bases and J shed 9 bases, with 15 bases lying between them. Germline V CDR1 and CDR2: MNHEY, SVGAGI. The CDR3 spells CASRYRRGGSPLHF. The CDR3 coding sequence is TGTGCCAGCAGATACAGGAGAGGTGGTTCACCCCTCCACTTT.

The chain has TRBV2 and TRBJ1-5; 8 bases are a match to TRBD1. CDR1 is SNHLY, CDR2 FYNNEI, per germline. This CDR3 comprises 14 residues. J lost 3 bases, V lost 7 bases, and 5 bases had no gene match. The CDR3 DNA sequence: TGTGCCAGCACTGAGACAGGGGTCAATCAGCCCCAGCATTTT. Its translation: CASTETGVNQPQHF.

This chain connects TRBV11-2 to TRBJ1-1; 12 nucleotides align to TRBD1. This CDR3 has 15 residues. Germline loops: CDR1 SGHAT, CDR2 FQNNGV. J lost 1 base, V lost 3 bases, and 0 bases had no gene match. DNA for the CDR3: TGTGCCAGCAGCTTGGGACAGGGGGCGAACACTGAAGCTTTCTTT. The encoded protein is CASSLGQGANTEAFF. Full variable domain (remainder filled in from reference TRBV11-2 and TRBJ1-1): EAGVAQSPRYKIIEKRQSVAFWCNPISGHATLYWYQQILGQGPKLLIQFQNNGVVDDSQLPKDRFSAERLKGVDSTLKIQPAKLEDSAVYLCASSLGQGANTEAFFGQGTRLTVV.

This clone showed up just a few times. V gene TRBV18 combines with J gene TRBJ1-2; a weak D match, TRBD1 (6 bases). This CDR3 spans 13 amino acids. CDR1 is KGHSH and CDR2 is LQKENI in the germline V gene. The V end lost 3 bases, the J end lost 8 bases, and 13 bases lay between the germline ends. The CDR3, as DNA: TGTGCCAGCTCACCTCCCCAGGGGAAAGGCTACACCTTC. Translated, it gives CASSPPQGKGYTF. The full variable domain, with the rest looked up from reference TRBV18 and TRBJ1-2, is NAGVMQNPRHLVRRRGQEARLRCSPMKGHSHVYWYRQLPEEGLKFMVYLQKENIIDESGMPKERFSAEFPKEGPSILRIQQVVRGDSAAYFCASSPPQGKGYTFGSGTRLTVV.

This clone occurred a few times. The rearrangement uses TRBV2 and TRBJ2-7; no reliable D call. The CDR3 consists of 12 residues. The V end lost 5 bases, the J end lost 4 bases, and 9 bases lay between the germline ends. The germline gives CDR1 SNHLY, CDR2 FYNNEI. CDR3 DNA: TGTGCCAGCAGTCCCCTCCCGTACGAGCAGTACTTC. Encoded protein: CASSPLPYEQYF.

Here the CDR3 reads CATSRDYQGAAGNTIYF. The DNA of the CDR3 is TGTGCCACCAGCAGAGATTACCAGGGGGCAGCCGGAAACACCATATATTTT. The chain links TRBV15 to TRBJ1-3; 8 nucleotides agree with TRBD1. J gave up 4 bases and V 0 bases, and 8 bases lay outside the gene matches. CDR1 and CDR2 (germline): LNHNV, YYDKDF (reference sequence). CDR3 length equals 17 residues.

This chain uses TRBV6-5 with TRBJ1-5; D is possibly TRBD1 (6 bases). Deletions cut 7 bases from V and 2 bases from J, with 12 bases between. Germline assignment: CDR1 MNHEY and CDR2 SVGAGI. This CDR3 spans 14 amino acids. Here the CDR3 reads CASKVKGGNQPQHF. The CDR3 coding sequence is TGTGCCAGCAAAGTGAAGGGGGGCAATCAGCCCCAGCATTTT.

A remark on this clone: It is likely a read error, because the conserved phenylalanine at the end of the CDR3 is missing. No DNA is shown, since the ends of the CDR3 on it are uncertain; the CDR3 is the one TCRdb lists. The V gene is TRBV6-5, the J gene TRBJ1-1; the table's D call TRBD1 went unverified against the DNA. Germline V lookup: CDR1 MNHEY, CDR2 SVGAGI. The CDR3 is made up of 12 amino acids, end residues included. CDR3 sequence: CASSHSRGRSYL.

The genes are TRBV27 and TRBJ2-2; no definite D call. Trimming removed 4 bases from V and 6 bases from J, with 6 bases in between. The CDR3 is 12 amino acids. Germline V gives CDR1 MNHEY, CDR2 SMNVEV (reference sequence). The CDR3 is CASSSVAGELFF. The CDR3 region has the DNA TGTGCCAGCAGTTCGGTTGCCGGGGAGCTGTTTTTT.

As concerns this clone: Other DNA sequences in this specimen translate into the identical CDR3. CDR3 nucleotides: TGTGCCAGCAGCTTTACGGAGAACAATGAGCAGTTCTTC. Translating it yields CASSFTENNEQFF. This chain joins TRBV5-4 and TRBJ2-1; D is unclear. The CDR3 contains 13 residues. V gave up 2 bases and J gave up 5 bases, with 8 bases separating them. Germline V gives CDR1 SGHNT, CDR2 YYREEE (reference sequence). Together with reference TRBV5-4 and TRBJ2-1, the CDR3 gives the full variable domain: ETGVTQSPTHLIKTRGQQVTLRCSSQSGHNTVSWYQQALGQGPQFIFQYYREEENGRGNFPPRFSGLQFPNYSSELNVNALELDDSALYLCASSFTENNEQFFGPGTRLTVL.

The DNA for the CDR3 is TGCGCCAGCAGCCCGGGAAAGCGTGGTGAAGCTTTCTTT. This translates into CASSPGKRGEAFF. V gene TRBV10-1 combines with J gene TRBJ1-1, with unresolved D. The germline CDR1 and CDR2 sequences are WNHNN and SYGVQD (reference sequence). The V end was cut by 6 bases, the J end by 7 bases, with 15 bases between. The CDR3 length is 13 residues.

This clone occurred a few times. The V and J genes are TRBV27 and TRBJ2-1; D possibly corresponds to TRBD2 (7 bases). Deletions cut 6 bases from V and 2 bases from J, with 14 bases between. CDR1 and CDR2 (germline): MNHEY, SMNVEV (reference sequence). The CDR3 has 15 residues. The CDR3: CASRGGGAAYNEQFF. Written as DNA, the CDR3 is TGTGCCAGCAGGGGAGGGGGGGCGGCCTACAATGAGCAGTTCTTC.

V and J are TRBV6-4 and TRBJ2-6, with D tentatively TRBD1 (6 bases). From germline, CDR1 is MRHNA and CDR2 SNTAGT. This CDR3 comprises 16 residues. V was shortened by 6 bases and J by 2 bases, with 14 bases between the two germline ends. This CDR3 is CASSTAGVTGANVLTF. The CDR3 nucleotides read TGTGCCAGCAGCACCGCAGGGGTGACTGGGGCCAACGTCCTGACTTTC.

V usage is TRBV19 and J usage is TRBJ2-1; 14 bases are shared with TRBD2. The CDR3 is made up of 17 amino acids. From germline, CDR1 is LNHDA and CDR2 SQIVND (reference sequence). Unmatched junction bases numbered 15, after V lost 10 bases and J lost 7 bases. In DNA, the CDR3 is TGTGCCACCCAGAGGGGACTAGCGGGAGTTCTAGTAAATGAGCAGTTCTTC. Amino acids: CATQRGLAGVLVNEQFF.